The next 20 T cell receptor beta chains were all read from a single sample in a study of response to subunit inactivated influenza vaccine. TCRdb recomputed calls from the RT-PCR reads with MiXCR, one row per CDR3 protein. This table holds approximately 480,000 distinct CDR3 sequences, approximately 10% found once. This material consisted of PBMCs from blood, taken roughly 45 days after vaccination. Source of these receptors: a man in his fifties who received an inactivated influenza vaccine.

The table lists this clonotype with many counts. V gene TRBV12-3 or TRBV12-4 combines with J gene TRBJ1-5, with D hard to call. CDR3 length: 14 amino acids. The V gene lost 5 bases and the J gene lost 0 bases, with 8 bases spanning the gap. The CDR3 DNA sequence: TGTGCCAGCAGTATCGGTTATAGCAATCAGCCCCAGCATTTT. Its translation: CASSIGYSNQPQHF.

This clonotype was seen many times. The chain has TRBV10-3 and TRBJ2-1; no clear D. The V and J ends lost 10 bases and 4 bases respectively, with 14 bases between them. The CDR3 has 13 amino acids. Germline lookup yields CDR1 ENHRY and CDR2 SYGVKD. The CDR3 loop is CATGFPLYNEQFF. The CDR3 nucleotides read TGTGCCACCGGTTTCCCCCTTTACAATGAGCAGTTCTTC.

The chain joins TRBV20-1 to TRBJ1-5, with a weak D call TRBD1 (6 bases). With 1 base removed from V and 5 bases from J, the gap between germline ends came to 21 bases. The CDR3 extends over 17 amino acids. Germline values: CDR1 DFQATT, CDR2 SNEGSKA (reference sequence). The CDR3 coding sequence is TGCAGTGCTAGAGGGGGTCTGTTCGGGGGCGGCGATCAGCCCCAGCATTTT. Its translation: CSARGGLFGGGDQPQHF.

V gene TRBV6-1 combines with J gene TRBJ2-7; D perhaps matches TRBD1 (6 bases). The V and J ends lost 5 bases and 7 bases respectively, with 24 bases between them. The germline CDR1 and CDR2 sequences are MNHNS and SASEGT. The CDR3 is 16 residues long. This chain's CDR3 is CASSPQTGLSAKEQYF. CDR3 DNA sequence: TGTGCCAGCAGTCCCCAAACAGGGCTGTCCGCGAAGGAGCAGTACTTC.

This clonotype was seen a handful of times. The rearrangement uses TRBV7-2 and TRBJ2-1; TRBD1 matches at 7 bases. With 5 bases clipped from V and 11 bases from J, the junction kept 9 bases outside the gene matches. Germline CDR1 reads SGHTA; CDR2 reads FQGNSA. The CDR3 sequence is 13 residues long. The CDR3 is CASSTRQGIKQFF. For the CDR3, the DNA is TGTGCCAGCAGCACGCGACAGGGTATTAAGCAGTTCTTC.

In its sample, this clonotype was seen a few times. V usage is TRBV11-1 and J usage is TRBJ2-7; a weak D match, TRBD1 (7 bases). Trimming pared 0 bases from V and 4 bases from J, leaving 22 bases between. The CDR3 contains 18 residues. Germline CDR1 is SGHAT and CDR2 is FQDESV (reference sequence). The CDR3 spells CASSLARGGSRGSYEQYF. CDR3 bases: TGTGCCAGCAGCTTAGCGCGTGGGGGGAGCAGGGGGTCTTACGAGCAGTACTTC.

This clonotype was detected a few times. This sequence joins TRBV27 and TRBJ1-1; D not resolved. V lost 4 bases and J lost 3, with 9 bases in between. The CDR3 has 13 residues. CDR1 and CDR2 from the germline V gene are MNHEY and SMNVEV (reference sequence). The CDR3 DNA sequence: TGTGCCAGCAGTTACGGGAGGGACACTGAAGCTTTCTTT. It specifies CASSYGRDTEAFF.

The chain employs TRBV18 and TRBJ2-3; D possibly corresponds to TRBD2 (5 bases). The CDR3 has 17 amino acids. Trimming pared 0 bases from V and 2 bases from J, leaving 15 bases between. The V gene's germline CDR1 is KGHSH and CDR2 LQKENI. The DNA for the CDR3 is TGTGCCAGCTCACCACCGGGAGCTGGGTTTAACACAGATACGCAGTATTTT. Protein sequence: CASSPPGAGFNTDTQYF.

In this sample, this clonotype turned up a few times. The rearrangement uses TRBV14 and TRBJ2-7, with 10 positions matching TRBD2. Germline CDR1 reads SGHDN; CDR2 reads FVKESK. This CDR3 has 14 amino acids. V lost 2 bases, J lost 6 bases, and 4 bases stayed unmatched. CDR3 protein: CASSQSGGASEQYF. In nucleotides, the CDR3 is TGTGCCAGCAGCCAAAGCGGGGGGGCCTCCGAGCAGTACTTC. The variable domain in full, completed from reference TRBV14 and TRBJ2-7, reads EAGVTQFPSHSVIEKGQTVTLRCDPISGHDNLYWYRRVMGKEIKFLLHFVKESKQDESGMPNNRFLAERTGGTYSTLKVQPAELEDSGVYFCASSQSGGASEQYFGPGTRLTVT.

This clonotype has ten or more counts. The chain has TRBV20-1 and TRBJ2-5, with TRBD2 as a possible D gene (6 bases). This CDR3 contains 16 residues. Germline values: CDR1 DFQATT, CDR2 SNEGSKA (reference sequence). V lost 2 bases and J 5 bases, leaving 21 bases between the germline ends. CDR3 bases: TGCAGTGCTAGACCAGTGACCGCGGGGTCCAGTGAGACCCAGTACTTC. It yields the protein CSARPVTAGSSETQYF.

This clonotype turned up a few times. This chain connects TRBV15 to TRBJ2-2, with D perhaps TRBD1 (5 bases). V shed 2 bases and J shed 4 bases, with 8 bases lying between them. The CDR3 is 14 amino acids. CDR1 is LNHNV, CDR2 YYDKDF, per germline (reference sequence). This chain's CDR3 is CATSRRGSTGELFF. Here the CDR3 DNA reads TGTGCCACCAGCAGAAGGGGTAGCACCGGGGAGCTGTTTTTT.

This clonotype was picked up a small number of times. The V and J genes are TRBV2 and TRBJ2-7; the D gene is possibly TRBD1 (6 bases). CDR3 length equals 16 residues. Germline CDR1 reads SNHLY; CDR2 reads FYNNEI. V was trimmed by 2 bases and J by 3 bases, leaving 17 bases between them. The DNA of the CDR3 is TGTGCCAGCAGTGAAATCGGCGGCAGGGGCTTCTACGAGCAGTACTTC. Translated: CASSEIGGRGFYEQYF.

The chain joins TRBV7-2 to TRBJ2-1; 9 bases are a match to TRBD2. The CDR3 consists of 16 residues. V was pared by 2 bases and J by 5 bases, with 7 bases of the junction left unmatched. Germline V lookup: CDR1 SGHTA, CDR2 FQGNSA. The CDR3 is CASSLTLTSGHNEQFF. CDR3 nucleotide sequence: TGTGCCAGCAGCTTAACGCTGACTAGCGGTCACAATGAGCAGTTCTTC.

A few counts support this clonotype. J is TRBJ2-2 and V is TRBV7-9; D possibly uses TRBD1 or TRBD2 (5 bases each). Per germline, CDR1 SEHNR and CDR2 FQNEAQ (reference sequence). The CDR3 consists of 15 residues. V lost 3 bases, J lost 3 bases, and 11 bases lay in between. CDR3 amino acids: CASSFTGGYTGELFF. The CDR3 DNA follows: TGTGCCAGCAGCTTTACTGGGGGATACACCGGGGAGCTGTTTTTT.

The chain has TRBV18 and TRBJ2-1, with 9 bases aligning to TRBD2. With 5 bases clipped from V and 2 bases from J, the junction kept 10 bases outside the gene matches. The germline gives CDR1 KGHSH, CDR2 LQKENI. CDR3 length: 17 amino acids. The CDR3 loop is CASSSAVAGVAYNEQFF. In DNA, the CDR3 is TGTGCCAGCTCATCGGCGGTAGCGGGAGTAGCCTACAATGAGCAGTTCTTC.

This clonotype occurred many times. The J gene is TRBJ2-7, the V gene TRBV7-9; the match to TRBD1 covers 7 bases. Trimming removed 4 bases from V and 0 bases from J; junction bases left unmatched: 3. Germline V gene lookup returns CDR1 SEHNR and CDR2 FQNEAQ (reference sequence). The CDR3 sequence is 14 residues long. CDR3 nucleotide sequence: TGTGCCAGCAGCTCCGGGACAGACTCCTACGAGCAGTACTTC. The encoded protein is CASSSGTDSYEQYF.

The rearrangement links TRBV9 to TRBJ2-1; D may be TRBD1 (5 bases). This CDR3 spans 14 amino acids. From germline, CDR1 is SGDLS and CDR2 YYNGEE. Deletions cut 3 bases from V and 5 bases from J, with 12 bases between. In DNA, the CDR3 is TGTGCCAGCAGCGCTCGGACAAGTAACAATGAGCAGTTCTTC. Translation gives CASSARTSNNEQFF.

This clonotype was picked up a small number of times. This chain links TRBV20-1 with TRBJ1-1, with a weak D call TRBD1 (6 bases). The germline gives CDR1 DFQATT, CDR2 SNEGSKA (reference sequence). V was shortened by 6 bases and J by 3 bases, with 14 bases between the two germline ends. The CDR3 runs 13 residues. The CDR3 DNA sequence: TGCAGTGCCTCGACAAACAGGGACACTGAAGCTTTCTTT. As protein: CSASTNRDTEAFF.

This clonotype was recorded a few times. This chain uses TRBV6-5 with TRBJ1-1; tentative D call: TRBD1 (5 bases). This CDR3 has 17 residues. With 2 bases removed from V and 1 base from J, the gap between germline ends came to 17 bases. From germline, CDR1 is MNHEY and CDR2 SVGAGI. CDR3 in amino acids: CASSYGHGATSNTEAFF. DNA for the CDR3: TGTGCCAGCAGTTACGGTCATGGGGCTACTTCGAACACTGAAGCTTTCTTT.

This clonotype was picked up a small number of times. The DNA for the CDR3 is TGTGCCAGCAGCTTACGGCTAGCGCAGTTCTTC. This translates into CASSLRLAQFF. V gene TRBV11-2 combines with J gene TRBJ2-1; maybe TRBD2 (5 bases). V was cut by 2 bases and J by 12 bases, with 8 bases left in between. Germline V lookup: CDR1 SGHAT, CDR2 FQNNGV. This CDR3 has 11 residues.